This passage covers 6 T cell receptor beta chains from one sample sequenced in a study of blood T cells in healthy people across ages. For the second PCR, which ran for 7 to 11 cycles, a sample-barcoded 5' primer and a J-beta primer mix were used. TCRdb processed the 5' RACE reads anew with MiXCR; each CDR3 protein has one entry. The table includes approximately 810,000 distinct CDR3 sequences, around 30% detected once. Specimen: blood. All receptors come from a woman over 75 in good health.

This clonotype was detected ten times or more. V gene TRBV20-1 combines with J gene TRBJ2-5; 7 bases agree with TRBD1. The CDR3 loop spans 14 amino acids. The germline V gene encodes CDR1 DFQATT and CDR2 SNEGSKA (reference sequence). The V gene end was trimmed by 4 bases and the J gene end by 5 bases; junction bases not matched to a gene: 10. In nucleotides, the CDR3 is TGCAGTGCTACCCCAACAAGGGGGCAGGAGACCCAGTACTTC. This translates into CSATPTRGQETQYF.

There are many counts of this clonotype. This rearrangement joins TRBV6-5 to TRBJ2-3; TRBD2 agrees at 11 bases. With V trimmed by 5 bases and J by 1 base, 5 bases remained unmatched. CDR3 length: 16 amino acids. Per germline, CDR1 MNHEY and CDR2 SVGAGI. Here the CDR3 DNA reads TGTGCCAGCAGTATACTAGCGGGAGCCGGCACAGATACGCAGTATTTT. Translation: CASSILAGAGTDTQYF.

The DNA for the CDR3 is TGTGCCAGCAGTCCCCGCAATCAGCCCCAGCATTTT. The encoded protein is CASSPRNQPQHF. The V call is TRBV27, the J call TRBJ1-5, with no clear D. The ends were cut back, 5 bases at V and 2 bases at J, with 4 bases in the middle. This CDR3 comprises 12 residues. The germline CDR1 and CDR2 sequences are MNHEY and SMNVEV (reference sequence).

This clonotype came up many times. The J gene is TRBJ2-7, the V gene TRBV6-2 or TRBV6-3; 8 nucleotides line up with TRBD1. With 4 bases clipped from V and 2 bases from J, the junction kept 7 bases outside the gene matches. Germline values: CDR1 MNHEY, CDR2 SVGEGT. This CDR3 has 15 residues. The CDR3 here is CASSSYGQGAYEQYF. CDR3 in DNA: TGTGCCAGCAGTTCTTACGGACAGGGCGCCTACGAGCAGTACTTC.

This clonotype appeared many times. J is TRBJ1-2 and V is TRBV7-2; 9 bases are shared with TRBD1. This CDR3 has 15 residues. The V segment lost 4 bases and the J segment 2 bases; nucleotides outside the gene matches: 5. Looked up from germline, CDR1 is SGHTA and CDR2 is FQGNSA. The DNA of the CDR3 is TGTGCCAGCAGCTCAGAACAGGGGGCGAACTATGGCTACACCTTC. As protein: CASSSEQGANYGYTF.

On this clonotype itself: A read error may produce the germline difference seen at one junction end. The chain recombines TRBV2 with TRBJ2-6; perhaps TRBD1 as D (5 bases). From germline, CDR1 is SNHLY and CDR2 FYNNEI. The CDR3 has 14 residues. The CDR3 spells CASSEKYGANVRTF. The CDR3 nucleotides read TGTGCCAGCAGTGAAAAGTATGGGGCCAACGTCCGGACTTTC.